This is a list of T cell receptor beta chains from one sample in a study of T cell changes during pregnancy in multiple sclerosis. Produced via immunoSEQ multiplex PCR; TCRdb's table is partial and in-frame only. This table holds around 38,000 clones, around 92% found once. The specimen was CD4+ T cells from peripheral blood mononuclear cells, collected in the third trimester of pregnancy. The receptor source for this set is a female donor in good health, enrolled as a control in a pregnancy study. The CDR3 runs from the conserved cysteine through the conserved F or W. D genes are given only for firm matches. The listing skips clone size in some rows; elsewhere it reads once, few, many or a size class.

-	TRBV6-5	TRBJ1-5	TRBD1	TGTGCCAGCAGTTCCCACAGGGGAGGCAATCAGCCCCAGCATTTT	CASSSHRGGNQPQHF
-	TRBV28	TRBJ1-2	-	TGTGCCAGCAGTTTAGCGAGGAGACAGAATGGCTACACCTTC	CASSLARRQNGYTF
-	TRBV5-1	TRBJ2-1	-	TGCGCCAGCCAAATAGGGGGGGCCTCCTACAATGAGCAGTTCTTC	CASQIGGASYNEQFF
once	TRBV23-1	TRBJ2-7	-	TGCGCCAGCAGTCAATCCCCAGGGCGTTCCGGCTACGAGCAGTACTTC	CASSQSPGRSGYEQYF
-	TRBV14	TRBJ1-3	-	TGTGCCAGCAGCCCCTACCAATACTCTGGAAACACCATATATTTT	CASSPYQYSGNTIYF
few	TRBV10-2	TRBJ2-1	-	TGCGCCAGCAGTGAGGACTCAGCCTACAATGAGCAGTTCTTC	CASSEDSAYNEQFF
once	TRBV5-4	TRBJ2-1	TRBD1	TGTGCCAGCAGCACCCCGACAGGGTTGAAGAATGAGCAGTTCTTC	CASSTPTGLKNEQFF
-	TRBV4-2	TRBJ2-3	TRBD2	TGTGCCAGCAGCCATCCTGGGGGGGACTTCACAGATACGCAGTATTTT	CASSHPGGDFTDTQYF
once	TRBV7-3	TRBJ2-1	-	TGTGCCAGCAGCTTACACAGGGACAATGAGCAGTTCTTC	CASSLHRDNEQFF
once	TRBV7-2	TRBJ2-3	-	TGTGCCAGCAGCTGGGGGGGCGGTAGCACAGATACGCAGTATTTT	CASSWGGGSTDTQYF